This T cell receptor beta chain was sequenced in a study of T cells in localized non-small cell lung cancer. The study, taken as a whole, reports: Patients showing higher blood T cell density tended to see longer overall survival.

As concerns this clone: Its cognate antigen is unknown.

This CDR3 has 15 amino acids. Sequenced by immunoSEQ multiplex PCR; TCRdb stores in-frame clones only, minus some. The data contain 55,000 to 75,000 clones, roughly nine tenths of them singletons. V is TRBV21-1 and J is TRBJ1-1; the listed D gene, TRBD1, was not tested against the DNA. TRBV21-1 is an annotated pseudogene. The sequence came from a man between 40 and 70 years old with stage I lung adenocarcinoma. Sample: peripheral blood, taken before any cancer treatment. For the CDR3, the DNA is TGTGCCAGCATCAGGACAGGGGTTGTTCCCACTGAAGCTTTCTTT. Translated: CASIRTGVVPTEAFF.